This T cell receptor (beta chain) was identified during a study of neurological immune-mediated disorders. The method for making cDNA was 5'RACE, and it used 10-nucleotide random UMIs. MiXCR, run by TCRdb on the 5' RACE reads, gives a single entry per CDR3 protein. This sample has around 83,000 distinct CDR3 sequences, with less than 15% found just once. This clonotype was detected ten times or more. Its antigen is as yet unknown. The healthy controls volunteered at a blood bank in Maryland, USA. Broader study findings: The most TCR clonal expansion was seen in HTLV-1-associated myelopathy, whereas the least was seen in multiple sclerosis, below the level in healthy controls. CDR3 amino acid sequences of expanded clones were not shared across subjects, a result suggesting private repertoires in all groups.

The sequence derives from a woman in her forties or fifties in good health. The source material was PBMCs.

The CDR3: CASSWAAGQTGELFF. CDR3 nucleotide sequence: TGTGCCAGCAGCTGGGCAGCGGGACAGACCGGGGAGCTGTTTTTT. V is TRBV3-1 and J is TRBJ2-2, with D perhaps TRBD1 or TRBD2 (7 bases each). The V gene lost 5 bases and the J gene lost 5 bases, with 15 bases spanning the gap. Germline CDR1 LGHDT, CDR2 YNNKEL (reference sequence). The CDR3 length is 15 residues.